These 18 T cell receptor beta chains were all obtained from the same sample, sequenced in a study of cytomegalovirus exposure and HLA in healthy donors. Generated by immunoSEQ multiplex PCR, the TCRdb table keeps only in-frame clones and is missing some. Of more than 100,000 clones in the sample, about nine tenths were seen once. Sequenced input: PBMCs. The receptor source for this set is a man between 25 and 39 years old in good health and CMV-seronegative.

V is TRBV6-6 and J is TRBJ2-1; D is unclear. Deletions cut 0 bases from V and 10 bases from J, with 4 bases between. The CDR3 is 11 amino acids. Germline V gives CDR1 MNHNY, CDR2 SVGAGI (reference sequence). The CDR3 region is CASSYSREQFF. DNA of the CDR3: TGTGCCAGCAGTTACTCCCGGGAGCAGTTCTTC.

V is TRBV4-2 and J is TRBJ2-7; 10 positions match TRBD2. Germline V gives CDR1 LGHNA, CDR2 YNFKEQ. Trimming removed 0 bases from V and 4 bases from J; junction bases left unmatched: 6. This CDR3 comprises 16 residues. This CDR3 is CASSQETSGTSYEQYF. The CDR3 bases are TGTGCCAGCAGCCAAGAAACTAGCGGGACCTCTTACGAGCAGTACTTC.

This sequence joins TRBV7-9 and TRBJ2-5; possibly TRBD2 for D (5 bases). The CDR3 loop spans 13 amino acids. Germline CDR1 SEHNR, CDR2 FQNEAQ (reference sequence). V gave up 5 bases and J gave up 3 bases, with 10 bases separating them. The CDR3 bases are TGTGCCAGCAGCCCCCCGGAGGAAGAGACCCAGTACTTC. It yields the protein CASSPPEEETQYF.

This chain joins TRBV27 and TRBJ2-1, with D perhaps matching TRBD1 (6 bases). Germline lookup yields CDR1 MNHEY and CDR2 SMNVEV (reference sequence). This CDR3 is 16 amino acids long. V was cut by 3 bases and J by 0 bases, with 12 bases left in between. The CDR3 DNA is TGTGCCAGCAGTTTGGCAGGGGCCTTCTCCTACAATGAGCAGTTCTTC. This encodes CASSLAGAFSYNEQFF.

The chain carries TRBV25-1 and TRBJ2-6; a weak D match, TRBD2 (6 bases). V lost 1 base and J 1 base, leaving 11 bases between the germline ends. CDR1 is MGHDK, CDR2 SYGVNS, per germline. CDR3 length equals 17 residues. CDR3 sequence reads: CASSEFGTVSGANVLTF. CDR3 nucleotides: TGTGCCAGCAGTGAATTCGGGACTGTTTCTGGGGCCAACGTCCTGACTTTC.

The CDR3 DNA reads as TGTGCCAGCTCATGGGAGGTCGGACTTAACTATGGCTACACCTTC. Its translation: CASSWEVGLNYGYTF. The V gene is TRBV11-2, the J gene TRBJ1-2, with D hard to call. Germline V gene sequence: CDR1 SGHAT, CDR2 FQNNGV. V lost 8 bases and J 1 base, leaving 17 bases between the germline ends. CDR3 size: 15 residues.

The V and J genes are TRBV7-2 and TRBJ1-2; D is possibly TRBD1 (5 bases). The CDR3 has 14 residues. With 2 bases removed from V and 4 bases from J, the gap between germline ends came to 11 bases. Germline CDR1 SGHTA, CDR2 FQGNSA. The CDR3 nucleotides read TGTGCCAGCAGCTTACTCCAGGGAAGCTATGGCTACACCTTC. Its translation is CASSLLQGSYGYTF.

The V and J genes are TRBV6-6 and TRBJ2-7; tentative D call: TRBD1 (6 bases). V was cut by 0 bases and J by 3 bases, with 6 bases left in between. The length of the CDR3 is 13 residues. The germline V gene has CDR1 MNHNY and CDR2 SVGAGI (reference sequence). The CDR3, as DNA: TGTGCCAGCAGTTACTCGGGACACTACGAGCAGTACTTC. It translates to CASSYSGHYEQYF.

The chain joins TRBV10-3 to TRBJ2-5; TRBD2 matches 13 bases. Germline-derived CDR1 and CDR2 are ENHRY and SYGVKD. After removal of 6 bases from V and 2 bases from J, the junction contained 3 bases not matched to a gene. There are 15 residues in the CDR3. CDR3 bases: TGTGCCATCAGCGGGACTAGCGGGAATCAAGAGACCCAGTACTTC. Amino acids: CAISGTSGNQETQYF.

The CDR3 loop reads CSVEEGKREWRNEQFF. Here the CDR3 DNA reads TGCAGCGTTGAAGAGGGGAAGCGGGAATGGCGGAATGAGCAGTTCTTC. The chain is built from TRBV29-1 and TRBJ2-1; 7 bases map to TRBD2. V was clipped by 0 bases and J by 7 bases; unmatched bases: 12. The germline gives CDR1 SQVTM, CDR2 ANQGSEA. The CDR3 has 16 residues.

V and J are TRBV9 and TRBJ1-3; 7 bases line up with TRBD1. The germline V gene has CDR1 SGDLS and CDR2 YYNGEE. CDR3 length: 14 amino acids. V was pared by 4 bases and J by 4 bases, with 5 bases of the junction left unmatched. The CDR3 protein is CASSFRDRGNTIYF. The CDR3 nucleotides are TGTGCCAGCAGCTTCCGGGACAGAGGAAACACCATATATTTT.

The J gene is TRBJ2-4, the V gene TRBV10-2, with D possibly TRBD1 on 6 matching bases. This CDR3 is 15 amino acids long. Germline V gene sequence: CDR1 WSHSY, CDR2 SAAADI. The V and J ends lost 7 bases and 1 base respectively, with 14 bases between them. This chain's CDR3 is CASTAQGQAKNIQYF. CDR3 nucleotides: TGCGCCAGCACCGCGCAGGGGCAGGCCAAAAACATTCAGTACTTC.

This clone was counted only a few times. The chain recombines TRBV13 with TRBJ2-2; TRBD2 matches at 10 bases. Trimming cost V 5 bases and J 7 bases; bases outside gene matches: 10. The CDR3 contains 16 residues. CDR1 is PRHDT, CDR2 FYEKMQ, per germline (reference sequence). DNA for the CDR3: TGTGCCAGCAGCCCGGTACTAGCGGGAATTGACGGGGAGCTGTTTTTT. It is translated as CASSPVLAGIDGELFF.

This clone was seen only once. This chain links TRBV5-1 with TRBJ2-7; 8 bases are shared with TRBD1. V gave up 1 base and J gave up 2 bases; unmatched junction bases: 5. This CDR3 is 15 amino acids long. The germline gives CDR1 SGHRS, CDR2 YFSETQ. Written as DNA, the CDR3 is TGCGCCAGCAGCTTGACAGGGGGTGCGGCCTACGAGCAGTACTTC. This translates into CASSLTGGAAYEQYF.

This chain connects TRBV11-2 to TRBJ2-2, with TRBD1 matching 7 bases. The CDR3 has 14 amino acids. The junction had 4 bases not matched to a gene; V was cut back by 3 bases and J by 6 bases. Germline assignment: CDR1 SGHAT and CDR2 FQNNGV. CDR3 nucleotides: TGTGCCAGCAGCTTTGGACAGGCCGCCGGGGAGCTGTTTTTT. It encodes CASSFGQAAGELFF.

V is TRBV30 and J is TRBJ1-5, with 8 bases aligning to TRBD1. This CDR3 region has 13 residues. The V gene end was trimmed by 5 bases and the J gene end by 5 bases; junction bases not matched to a gene: 5. Germline CDR1 is GTSNPN and CDR2 is SVGIG (reference sequence). Written as DNA, the CDR3 is TGTGCCTGGGCTGGACAGGGCGATCAGCCCCAGCATTTT. Translation: CAWAGQGDQPQHF.

J is TRBJ1-1 and V is TRBV11-1; tentatively, D is TRBD1 (5 bases). The CDR3 is made up of 13 amino acids. Trimming shortened V by 10 bases and J by 0 bases, and 12 bases separated the two germline ends. Germline V gene sequence: CDR1 SGHAT, CDR2 FQDESV (reference sequence). The CDR3 is CAIQTVMNTEAFF. CDR3 bases: TGTGCCATCCAGACAGTTATGAACACTGAAGCTTTCTTT.

V gene TRBV15 combines with J gene TRBJ1-1; perhaps TRBD1 as D (6 bases). In germline, CDR1 is LNHNV, CDR2 YYDKDF (reference sequence). The CDR3 totals 15 residues. With 0 bases removed from V and 0 bases from J, the gap between germline ends came to 8 bases. The CDR3 loop reads CATSRDRGLNTEAFF. CDR3 sequence (DNA): TGTGCCACCAGCAGAGACAGGGGCCTGAACACTGAAGCTTTCTTT.